This TCR beta chain is drawn from a study of human T cells and chemical hapten exposure (dated by TCRdb to about 2021). About the study as a whole: For sensitization, 2% DPC in acetone was applied to a 2 cm by 2 cm area of upper inner arm skin. Throughout the study period of 20 to 25 weeks, patients also received therapeutic DPC doses to the scalp every week. Peripheral blood TCR repertoire changes were tracked in vivo in alopecia patients during primary and secondary sensitization to the hapten diphenylcyclopropenone (DPC). Blood for TCR sequencing was provided by twenty-nine alopecia patients at one to four time points (pre-sensitization, 2, 6 and 24 weeks). The libraries were sequenced as a pool, and the TCR yield per sample differed mostly because of small variations in library volumes within the pool. Patient blood was sampled pre-sensitization (week 0) and at 2, 6 and about 24 weeks after DPC sensitization. Most of the patients in the cohort were female, and the cohort covered alopecia areata with under or over 50% scalp involvement, alopecia totalis and alopecia universalis. Patch tests used Finn chambers with 0.01% DPC on the upper back, scored after 6 days by International Contact Dermatitis Research Group standards. Broad study findings and their caveats: No change with DPC sensitization was found in the number of TCRs above 1 in 1000 frequency, and no evidence of global repertoire structure alterations was found. Patch test score was positively correlated with the number of PT1 expanded TCRs, with significance at thresholds 8, 16 and 32 but not at 4. Expanded TCRs formed significantly more large CDR3 similarity clusters than pre-sensitization or healthy control sets, consistent with antigen-driven responses. All patients had alopecia, a presumed autoimmune disease, so their immune response might differ from that of healthy individuals. After repeated subsampling, the strength of the expansion versus patch-test correlation and the threshold at which it became significant changed.

This clonotype was picked up a small number of times. Its antigen target is currently unknown. Base qualities were left out, and no much larger clone turns up one base away. Library creation used RACE. The sequencer listed for this sample is NextSeq 500. Library preparation attached unique molecular identifiers to individual cDNA molecules for quantitative, reproducible TCR counting. For every blood RNA sample, sequencing covered both the TCR alpha and TCR beta chains. The paper's data handling went like this. Samples had a median of roughly 99,000 TCRs, with a range from roughly 20,000 to 690,600. V, J and CDR3 annotation of the TCR reads was carried out using the Decombinator software suite. To make PS versus PT1 abundance plots, every sample was subsampled to the same number of TCRs (28,000). Expanded TCRs were defined as absent before sensitization and observed at least eight times at the 2-week time point. TCRdb passed the public sequencing reads through fastp at Q25 and MiXCR, retaining productive beta sequences. When rows share a CDR3 protein, they turn into one entry using the most common DNA and genes. It is TCRdb's table, rather than the study itself, that gives the V and J calls and clone size. The table for this sample lists some 180,000 distinct CDR3 sequences; about a fifth of them were counted only once. Roughly 6.7% of the sample rests with the top ten.

The sample's time point label, decoded: patch test 1, 2 weeks after DPC sensitization. The sample's treatment or condition label, in plain terms: therapeutic diphenylcyclopropenone sensitization with weekly scalp DPC. At each patch-test visit, blood was drawn before the patch test was applied. To be eligible, patients had to be aged 18 to 70, diagnosed with alopecia and judged suitable for DPC therapy, while pregnant patients were excluded. Total RNA was extracted from unfractionated whole blood that had been collected in Tempus Blood RNA tubes. Taken from cysteine to phenylalanine, the CDR3 has 17 residues. Just the 51-base CDR3 DNA is kept, in frame starting at base 1. CDR1 is given as MNHNS and CDR2 as SASEGT, both from the germline V gene. Here V drops 4 bases and J drops 1 base, and the junction holds 8 bases not matched to any gene.

The chain employs TRBV6-1 and TRBJ2-2; 8 central nucleotides agree with TRBD1. The input for sequencing was whole blood, taken in connection with sensitization to the hapten diphenylcyclopropenone (DPC). This TCR was recovered from a woman between 45 and 65 years old with alopecia areata. Some clones in this sample may be carry-over from other donors' samples. The nucleotide sequence is TGTGCCAGCAGTGGGCCCTCCGGGACAGGGAACACCGGGGAGCTGTTTTTT. This yields the protein CASSGPSGTGNTGELFF.